This T cell receptor beta chain was found in a study of spatial heterogeneity in lung cancer. The study's findings and limits: Expanded alpha and beta TCR counts within tumors tracked tumor mutation counts. Tallies of expanded TCRs, which were sorted into ubiquitous and regional groups, correlated with counts of ubiquitous and regional nonsynonymous mutations, respectively.

This clonotype was counted only a few times. Antigen: not known. TCRdb redid the calling of the 5' RACE reads with MiXCR, one entry per CDR3 protein. The data show over 25,000 distinct CDR3 sequences, about 7% seen once. The CDR3 length is 16 residues. In germline, CDR1 is ENHRY, CDR2 SYGVKD. Trimming pared 5 bases from V and 5 bases from J, leaving 16 bases between. The time point here: sample taken at primary tumor resection. A total of about 73 untreated early-stage non-small cell lung cancer patients served as donors. Sequencing of whole RNA from tumor, nontumor lung or frozen PBMC involved no sorting.

The chain is built from TRBV10-3 and TRBJ1-6; D might be TRBD1 (6 bases). The clonotype originates from a male donor with early-stage non-small cell lung cancer. The sample was lung tumor tissue, taken at surgery. This CDR3 is CAISPSGTLNNSPLHF. For the CDR3, the DNA is TGTGCCATCAGTCCTTCCGGGACACTTAATAATTCACCCCTCCACTTT.